Detailed here is one T cell receptor beta chain. Its matching antigen is unknown. These data come from a study of cytomegalovirus exposure and HLA in healthy donors. The wider study: As released early, the data held 70 million to 100 million unique TCRs from HLA-typed donors.

Study-level findings and limits: Overall, around 160 TCR beta chains were annotated as cytomegalovirus-associated.

13 Jbeta primers and 60 Vbeta primers were used for the PCR. The method was immunoSEQ multiplex PCR; TCRdb's version includes in-frame clones alone and lacks a portion of them. The data contain 99,000 or so clones, approximately 79% of them singletons. Between the trimmed V and J ends, which lost 0 bases and 0 bases, there was a span of 8 bases. This CDR3 region has 15 residues. Germline V gene lookup returns CDR1 SGHVS and CDR2 FQNEAQ. The origin of this receptor is a man aged 25 to 45 in good health and CMV-seropositive. The chain is built from TRBV7-8 and TRBJ1-1, with D uncertain. Sequencing was performed on PBMCs. CDR3 sequence: CASSLADGMNTEAFF. CDR3 DNA sequence: TGTGCCAGCAGCTTAGCCGACGGGATGAACACTGAAGCTTTCTTT.